This passage covers 2 T cell receptor beta chains from one sample sequenced in a study of response to subunit inactivated influenza vaccine (dated by TCRdb to the late 2010s). Preparation of the library involved RT-PCR. Sequencing instrument: Illumina HiSeq 2500. TCRdb passed the public sequencing reads through fastp at Q25 and MiXCR, retaining productive beta sequences. CDR3 protein duplicates are merged, each entry listing the most common genes and DNA. This sample comprises about 520,000 distinct CDR3 sequences, around 25% of them detected only once. The ten largest clones add up to approximately 1.9% of the sample. The specimen comprised CD4+ T cells sorted from PBMCs, sampled roughly 5 days after vaccination. These receptor sequences come from a middle-aged man who received an inactivated influenza vaccine. Donor details come from another sample of the same person, matched by shared clones.

This chain links TRBV20-1 with TRBJ2-2; D uncertain. The CDR3 sequence is 14 residues long. Germline V CDR1 and CDR2: DFQATT, SNEGSKA (reference sequence). The V end lost 0 bases, the J end lost 4 bases, and 9 bases lay between the germline ends. The CDR3 DNA reads TGCAGTGCTAGAGATCTTAAACGCACCGGGGAGCTGTTTTTT. It specifies CSARDLKRTGELFF.

The V and J genes are TRBV5-1 and TRBJ2-2, with TRBD1 matching 9 bases. This CDR3 is built from 15 residues. Germline assignment: CDR1 SGHRS and CDR2 YFSETQ. V dropped 4 bases and J dropped 5; count of bases not matched to a gene: 6. The DNA for the CDR3 is TGCGCCAGCAGCCCGACCGGGACAGGGACCGGGGAGCTGTTTTTT. Translating it yields CASSPTGTGTGELFF.